This T cell receptor (beta chain) was captured by sequencing in a study of regulatory T cells in long-lasting Graves disease (dated by TCRdb to about 2021). In terms of the full investigation: Newly diagnosed Graves' disease patients had taken antithyroid drugs for less than 3 months. Persistent Graves' disease patients were compared with newly diagnosed Graves' disease patients by peripheral blood TCR sequencing and RNA sequencing. The study was registered as a clinical trial and conducted in China. A total of some 35 samples underwent TCR sequencing, from 13 patients with persistent Graves' disease and approximately 20 patients with newly diagnosed Graves' disease.

Library prep was done by multiplex PCR. Sequencing instrument: Illumina HiSeq 4000. To build TCR beta libraries, CDR3 regions were amplified by Arm-PCR using iRepertoire HTBI primers. Before sequencing, the PCR products underwent gel purification. The paper's processing steps were these. A total of fewer than 80 TRBV and 14 TRBJ segments were identified across samples and were used for gene usage analysis of CDR3 amino acid clonotypes. COPE and FqMerger were used to merge filtered high-quality paired reads into contigs. Contigs were aligned with BLAST to IMGT TRBV, TRBD and TRBJ reference genes, and CDR3 was defined per IMGT. Any clonotype with a frequency above 0.1% was counted as a highly expanded clone. Shannon entropy served as the measure of repertoire diversity, while the Gini coefficient captured V-J evenness. Clonotypes shared by more than one individual were considered public. Through fastp at Q25 and MiXCR, TCRdb rebuilt clones from the public reads, retaining in-frame beta chains. Here each entry gathers all rows of one CDR3 protein and keeps the most common genes and DNA. The V and J calls follow TCRdb's processing rather than the paper's. In all, the sample holds some 400,000 distinct CDR3 sequences, and more than 12% of those were seen once. Around 17% of the sample belongs to the ten largest clones.

The intended sense of this specimen's time point label: newly diagnosed GD, antithyroid drugs for less than 3 months. RNA was extracted from PBMCs in TRIzol for both TCR sequencing and RNA sequencing. The diagnosis of Graves' disease was made according to American Thyroid Association guidelines. The patients came from an endocrinology department in Xi'an, China. From each patient, around 8.3 milliliters of peripheral blood was collected into an EDTA anticoagulant tube. PBMCs were isolated by Ficoll Paque Plus density gradient separation without further T cell sorting. An Agilent 2100 Bioanalyzer and agarose gel were used to check RNA quality, while a NanoDrop 2000 measured RNA concentration. Points the paper makes about the study in general: Patients with persistent disease shared more public clonotypes (about 3,000) than newly diagnosed patients did (more than 900). Only peripheral blood was studied, because thyroid tissue, the primary lesion, was inaccessible. Compared with newly diagnosed patients, patients with persistent Graves' disease had lower TCR Shannon entropy and fewer highly expanded clones, which suggests clonal expansion. Only the TCR beta chain was sequenced and analyzed. The small sample size was acknowledged by the authors as a limitation that may reduce accuracy.

This clonotype was observed many times. This receptor's antigen is unknown. It has no much larger one-base neighbor in the sample; base qualities were not kept. This same sample was also taken into another study, of T cells in Graves' hyperthyroidism and ophthalmopathy. The second paper further reports: Stable Graves' hyperthyroidism was defined as no progression to ophthalmopathy during 18 months of follow-up. Hyperthyroidism patients were aged 18 to 65 years and newly diagnosed, with disease duration of less than 2 months. The study excluded patients with uncontrolled infections, other autoimmune diseases, pregnancy or lactation. Clinical symptoms, serum thyroxine and TRAb, thyroid ultrasound, and orbital computed tomography formed the basis for the diagnoses. For the first round of RT-PCR on the TCR CDR3, the HTBI primer set was used together with the Qiagen OneStep RT-PCR kit. Most expanded thyroid clonotypes (frequency above 0.001) were also found in blood, which suggests that blood repertoires may mirror thyroid immune responses. In cross-validation, a model built on a 13 V-J signature told ophthalmopathy apart from stable hyperthyroidism with just under 90% sensitivity and approximately 81% specificity, and in testing the same model reached 80%/75%. In validation, the model predicted progression to ophthalmopathy with approximately 71% sensitivity and about 72% specificity, a median of 6.5 months before onset. To identify distinguishing TCR V-J signatures, a discovery cohort of some 100 patients was used, comprising roughly 45 with Graves' ophthalmopathy and approximately 58 with stable Graves' hyperthyroidism. Whether ophthalmopathy could be predicted prospectively was tested in an independent validation cohort made up of 18 to 20 hyperthyroidism patients plus 17 patients who later progressed to ophthalmopathy. The roughly 100 discovery patients were randomly split 7:3 into training and test sets. In addition, the study compared T-cell repertoires in thyroid tissue and in blood from six Graves' hyperthyroidism patients. Following sampling, methimazole starting at 30 mg daily was given to hyperthyroidism patients, and high-dose intravenous methylprednisolone was given to ophthalmopathy patients. Libraries were constructed in a second round of multiplex PCR, after which size selection and purification were carried out. Sequencing of the libraries was done on an Illumina HiSeq2000 using paired-end 100 bp reads. SOAPnuke was used to process the raw data, removing reads that contained adapters or uncalled bases, had a mean Phred below 15, or lacked an exact match to the constant primer or identifier. COPE v1.2.5 was used to merge the high-quality paired reads, and each unique nucleotide sequence was defined as a clonotype. MiTCR v1.1 was used to align the clonotypes against IMGT TRBV, TRBD and TRBJ reference segments. The analysis was restricted to V-J combinations with a frequency above 0.0001, which together covered roughly 99% of the repertoires. A TCS score was defined as the ratio between F50 (clonal expansion) and ExV (chaos), using BLOSUM62-based TCRdist between CDR3 peptides within each V-J. Welch's t-statistics and random forest reduced 500 to 550 V-J features to 10 to 15, which were used in a naive Bayes classifier (R e1071). No statistical method was used to fix the sample size in advance, and group allocation was not hidden from the investigators. According to the paper, TCR Vbeta CDR3 sequencing was carried out on roughly 130 peripheral blood samples, which came from under 50 ophthalmopathy, approximately 72 hyperthyroidism and roughly 17 progressor patients.

The receptor was isolated from a woman in her 30s with Graves disease. Donor details come from another sample of the same person, matched by shared clones. Source: peripheral blood mononuclear cells (PBMCs), taken at new diagnosis, from a patient treated with antithyroid drugs.

The CDR3 reads as follows: CAWSPRRGVQETQYF. The nucleotide sequence is TGTGCCTGGAGCCCCCGGAGAGGAGTACAAGAGACCCAGTACTTC. Recombination joined TRBV30 with TRBJ2-5; the D gene identity is not certain. The germline V gene (reference sequence) gives CDR1 as GTSNPN and CDR2 as SVGIG. Including the terminal cysteine and phenylalanine, the CDR3 comprises 15 residues. CDR3 DNA is the only sequence kept; it has 45 bases, read in frame from the first base. V is reduced by 3 bases and J by 2 bases, leaving a spacing of 16 bases between them.